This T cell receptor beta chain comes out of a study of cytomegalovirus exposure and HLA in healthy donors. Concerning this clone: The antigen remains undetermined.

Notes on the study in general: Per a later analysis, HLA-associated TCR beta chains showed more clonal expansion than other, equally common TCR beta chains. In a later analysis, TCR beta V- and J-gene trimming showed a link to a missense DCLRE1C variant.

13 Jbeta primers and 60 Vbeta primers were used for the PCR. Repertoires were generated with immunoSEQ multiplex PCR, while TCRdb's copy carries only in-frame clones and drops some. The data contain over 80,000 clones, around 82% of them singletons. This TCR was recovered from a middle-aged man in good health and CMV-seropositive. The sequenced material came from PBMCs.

The DNA of the CDR3 is TGTGCCAGCTCCCCCCACCTAGCGGACTCCTACAATGAGCAGTTCTTC. Residues: CASSPHLADSYNEQFF. V and J are TRBV9 and TRBJ2-1; TRBD2 matches 7 bases. Unmatched junction bases numbered 10, after V lost 7 bases and J lost 0 bases. Germline CDR1 SGDLS, CDR2 YYNGEE. The CDR3 runs 16 residues.